This TCR beta chain is drawn from a study of blood T cell repertoires in COVID-19. Germline V gives CDR1 MGHRA, CDR2 YSYEKL. The CDR3 extends over 16 amino acids. The V and J ends lost 0 bases and 3 bases, in that order; junction bases with no gene match: 7. The data were produced by immunoSEQ multiplex PCR, yet TCRdb's version contains in-frame clones alone and is incomplete. The sample has about 50,000 clones; more than 80% are singletons. Sequencing input: peripheral blood. The TCR originated in a man aged 60 to 69 with acute or convalescent COVID-19. This rearrangement joins TRBV4-1 to TRBJ2-7, with 8 positions matching TRBD1. The DNA for the CDR3 is TGCGCCAGCAGCCAAGACCGGACAGGGTTGGTCTACGAGCAGTACTTC. Translated: CASSQDRTGLVYEQYF.